The clone carrying this T cell receptor beta chain was found a few times. Its target is unknown. One end of the junction does not line up with germline, which may come from a read error. This record comes from a study of regulatory T cells. Findings and limits, study-wide: In CD3G-deficient patients, conventional CD4+ T cells were enriched for hydrophobic CDR3 residues at positions 6 and 7.

Primers: 52 TRBV forward and 13 TRBJ reverse. Using immunoSEQ multiplex PCR, the repertoire was profiled, and TCRdb retains in-frame clones only, with some absent. The sample yields some 29,000 clones, roughly 92% seen once. The CDR3 contains 13 residues. Germline assignment: CDR1 SNHLY and CDR2 FYNNEI. Sequencing was done on a sample of conventional CD4+ T cells sorted from blood. The origin of this receptor is a person under 30 with CD3G deficiency. The V call is TRBV2, the J call TRBJ2-7; D not certain. For the CDR3, the DNA is TGTGCCAGCCGCTGGGCCCTCTCGGAGCGATTCCTCTTC. It yields the protein CASRWALSERFLF.